The present TCR beta chain was sequenced within a study of blood T cell repertoires in COVID-19 (TCRdb year 2020). In terms of the full investigation: Collaborator samples came from the United States, Italy and Spain and covered acute and convalescent phases of COVID-19. The repertoires were released in a freely available public database intended as a resource for research on the immune response to SARS-CoV-2. Subjects who had been exposed to COVID-19, were actively infected with it, or had recovered from it provided the deeply sampled blood TCRbeta repertoires that made up the dataset. A de-identified subject ID, COVID-19 status, age in years and sex were almost always included in the sample metadata. HLA class I and class II types, where available, came from metadata supplied by the sample provider rather than from assay-based typing. The samples were drawn from the first 160 participants of the ongoing ImmuneRACE study and from over a thousand subjects provided by 6 global collaborators. The material from the prospective study consisted of cDNA or gDNA derived from T cells, B-cell-depleted T cells, or PBMCs. Overall results and qualifications from the work: The amount of clinical and demographic metadata varied by source and participant and was provided uncurated.

This clone was seen only once. Its antigen remains unidentified. Base qualities were left out, and no much larger clone turns up one base away. V loses 5 bases of germline sequence and J loses 6 bases, and the interval between the two ends is 6 bases. The germline V gene specifies SGHRS as CDR1 and YFSETQ as CDR2. The CDR3, cysteine through phenylalanine, is 11 amino acids long. Of all the DNA, just the CDR3 is kept, 33 bases in frame from base 1. The collaborating institutions used their own protocols to collect whole blood in K2EDTA tubes. For TCRbeta analysis, collaborators shipped samples in one of three forms: frozen whole blood, isolated PBMCs, or DNA extracted from either of those sample types. TCRbeta CDR3 regions were amplified from genomic DNA using the immunoSEQ Assay, a bias-controlled multiplex PCR. The source study handled its data this way. Nucleated cell counts per sample were estimated from amplification of reference gene primers within the assay. To quantify the absolute abundance of each unique TCRbeta CDR3 rearrangement, sequence reads were collapsed and filtered. For each sample, productive Simpson clonality was calculated by taking the square root of Simpson's diversity index across productive rearrangements. Entries here come from immuneACCESS through TCRdb and include only in-frame sequences with V and J called. Some clones fail to appear in such tables; in the studies checked, an unresolved V gene covers under half of the shortfall, and the cause of the remainder is unknown. V and J calls plus clone size are reproduced from that table; the DNA served to infer D and trimming. This sample holds roughly 230,000 clones; around 83% were observed only once. The ten most abundant clones make up around 0.98% of the sample.

The rearrangement joined TRBV5-1 to TRBJ2-1, with no confident D gene call. Sequenced sample: peripheral blood. The TCR comes from a man between 35 and 55 years old with acute or convalescent COVID-19. The CDR3 loop reads CASRSVNEQFF. In nucleotide form, the sequence is TGCGCCAGCAGGAGCGTCAATGAGCAGTTCTTC.